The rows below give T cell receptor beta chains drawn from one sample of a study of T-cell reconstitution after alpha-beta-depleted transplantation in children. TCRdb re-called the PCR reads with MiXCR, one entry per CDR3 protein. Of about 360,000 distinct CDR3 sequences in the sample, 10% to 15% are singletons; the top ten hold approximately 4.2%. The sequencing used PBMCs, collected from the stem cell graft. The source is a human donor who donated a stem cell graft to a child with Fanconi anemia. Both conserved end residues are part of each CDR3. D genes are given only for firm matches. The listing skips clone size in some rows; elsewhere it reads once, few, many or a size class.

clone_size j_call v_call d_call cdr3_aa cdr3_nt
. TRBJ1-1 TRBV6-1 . CASSLGLKNTEAFF TGTGCCAGCAGCTTGGGACTCAAGAACACTGAAGCTTTCTTT
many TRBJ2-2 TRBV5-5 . CASNPRATNTGELFF TGTGCCAGCAACCCCCGGGCGACGAACACCGGGGAGCTGTTTTTT
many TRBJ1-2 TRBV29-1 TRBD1 CSVERPDRAPEGYTF TGCAGCGTTGAAAGGCCGGACAGGGCACCGGAGGGCTACACCTTC
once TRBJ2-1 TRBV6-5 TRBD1 CASSYDVRQGTYNEQFF TGTGCCAGCAGTTACGATGTTAGACAGGGGACATACAATGAGCAGTTCTTC
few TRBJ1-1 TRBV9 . CASSVEGPVGRAFF TGTGCCAGCAGCGTAGAGGGGCCCGTCGGGAGAGCTTTCTTT
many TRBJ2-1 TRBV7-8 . CASIKGGGREQFF TGTGCCAGCATCAAGGGGGGTGGACGGGAGCAGTTCTTC
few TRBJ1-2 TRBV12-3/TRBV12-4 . CASSFTGVYGYTF TGTGCCAGCAGTTTCACGGGTGTCTATGGCTACACCTTC
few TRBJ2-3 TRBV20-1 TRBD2 CSGELRDYQVTDTQYF TGCAGTGGCGAACTTAGGGACTACCAGGTCACAGATACGCAGTATTTT
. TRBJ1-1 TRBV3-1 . CASSQGVDRNEAFF TGTGCCAGCAGCCAAGGAGTTGACAGGAATGAAGCTTTCTTT
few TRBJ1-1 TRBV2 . CASSVKLQNTEAFF TGTGCCAGCAGTGTTAAGCTGCAGAACACTGAAGCTTTCTTT
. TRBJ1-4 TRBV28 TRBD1 CASSSGGEQNEKLFF TGTGCCAGCAGTTCAGGGGGCGAACAGAATGAAAAACTGTTTTTT
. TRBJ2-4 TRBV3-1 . CASSSSVAQNIQYF TGTGCCAGCAGCTCATCCGTGGCCCAAAACATTCAGTACTTC
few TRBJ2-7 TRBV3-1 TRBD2 CASSQGDSGGAGEQYF TGTGCCAGCAGCCAAGGGGACAGCGGGGGGGCCGGGGAGCAGTACTTC
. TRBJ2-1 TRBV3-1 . CASSQGKGGGLHGEQFF TGTGCCAGCAGCCAAGGAAAGGGGGGCGGTCTACACGGTGAGCAGTTCTTC
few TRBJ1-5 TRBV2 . CASSPTAGEGQPQHF TGTGCCAGCAGCCCAACGGCAGGGGAGGGACAGCCCCAGCATTTT
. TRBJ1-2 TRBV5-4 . CASSHMGLTERGYTF TGTGCCAGCAGCCATATGGGACTCACTGAACGTGGCTACACCTTC
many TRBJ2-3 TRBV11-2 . CASSSLAGGDPDTQYF TGTGCCAGCAGCTCCCTGGCTGGCGGAGATCCAGATACGCAGTATTTT
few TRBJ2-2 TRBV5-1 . CASSQELTGELFF TGCGCCAGCAGCCAGGAACTCACCGGGGAGCTGTTTTTT